This T cell receptor (beta chain) was recorded in a study of shared clonotypes between healthy human individuals. Study observations and caveats: The diversity represented, both genetic and in exposure history, was limited by few donors.

The V gene's germline CDR1 is MDHEN and CDR2 SYDVKM. The CDR3 length is 14 residues. Repertoires were generated with immunoSEQ multiplex PCR, while TCRdb's copy carries only in-frame clones and drops some. Of roughly 500,000 clones listed, more than 65% are singletons. A note on this clone: Its target is unknown. A much larger clone differs by one base, so this may be a read error.

The specimen was PBMCs. This chain links TRBV28 with TRBJ1-2; TRBD1 is a possible D gene (6 bases). The receptor was derived from a woman aged 40 to 50 in good health. Some clones in this sample may be carry-over from other donors' samples. The CDR3 coding sequence is TGTGCCAGCAGTCCCCCTGTGGACAGAGCTGGCCACACCTTC. Amino acids: CASSPPVDRAGHTF.